This TCR beta chain was sequenced during a study of response to subunit inactivated influenza vaccine. The table lists this clonotype with a few counts. In TCRdb, the RT-PCR reads were re-called with MiXCR into one record per CDR3 protein. The table records some 540,000 distinct CDR3 sequences, roughly 25% of them present only once. CDR1 is SNHLY and CDR2 is FYNNEI in the germline V gene. Trimming took off 3 bases at V and 9 bases at J, with 9 bases between the two ends. This CDR3 comprises 12 residues. This sample also belongs to another study, concerning T cells expressing NK-cell markers. That source adds: Template switching by 5'RACE with UMIs generated the TCR beta cDNA. In sorted CD3+CD56+NKG2C+, CD3+CD56+NKG2C- and CD3+CD56-NKG2C+ T cells, TCR beta repertoires were obtained. Dominant NKG2C+ clonotypes were found to form roughly 1.0-7.5% of CD8+ T cells in about six donors.

The input for sequencing was CD4+ T cells sorted from PBMCs, taken 11 to 12 days after vaccination. The sequence derives from a man between 50 and 59 years old who received an inactivated influenza vaccine. J is TRBJ1-5 and V is TRBV2; D not resolved. CDR3 residues: CASSDRGGPQHF. In nucleotides, the CDR3 is TGTGCCAGCAGTGATAGAGGCGGGCCCCAGCATTTT.